The clone carrying this T cell receptor (beta chain) was detected many times. Antigen specificity is unknown. Amplified TCR beta CDR3 regions derived from RNA transcripts. The HTBI primer set was used in a first-round RT-PCR of the TCR CDR3. One entry per CDR3 protein results from TCRdb running MiXCR on the multiplex PCR reads. The sample carries about 560,000 distinct CDR3 sequences, approximately 15% recorded once. This record comes from a study of T cells in Graves' hyperthyroidism and ophthalmopathy. Study details: The authors collected peripheral blood at initial diagnosis, before any treatment. Study-wide points: Ophthalmopathy, which appeared later, was predicted by the model a median approximately 6.7 months before onset.

With 1 base removed from V and 2 bases from J, the gap between germline ends came to 12 bases. CDR1 is SGHAT and CDR2 is FQNNGV in the germline V gene. CDR3 size: 15 residues. Sequenced material: blood. V is TRBV11-2 and J is TRBJ2-7; perhaps TRBD1 as D (5 bases). The TCR comes from a woman under 30 with Graves' hyperthyroidism. The CDR3 is CASSLAPGLAYEQYF. Written as DNA, the CDR3 is TGTGCCAGCAGCTTAGCCCCAGGGTTAGCCTACGAGCAGTACTTC.